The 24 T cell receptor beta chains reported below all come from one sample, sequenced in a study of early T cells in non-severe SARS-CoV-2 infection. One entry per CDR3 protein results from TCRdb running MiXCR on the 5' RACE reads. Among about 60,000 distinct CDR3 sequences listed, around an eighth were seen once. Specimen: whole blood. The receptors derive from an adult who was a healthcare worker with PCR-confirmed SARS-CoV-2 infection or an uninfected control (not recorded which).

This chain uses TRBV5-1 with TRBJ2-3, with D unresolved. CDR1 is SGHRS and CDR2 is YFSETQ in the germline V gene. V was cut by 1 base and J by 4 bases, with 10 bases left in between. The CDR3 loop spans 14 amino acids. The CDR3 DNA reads TGCGCCAGCAGCTTGCCGAACGTGGCAGATACGCAGTATTTT. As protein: CASSLPNVADTQYF.

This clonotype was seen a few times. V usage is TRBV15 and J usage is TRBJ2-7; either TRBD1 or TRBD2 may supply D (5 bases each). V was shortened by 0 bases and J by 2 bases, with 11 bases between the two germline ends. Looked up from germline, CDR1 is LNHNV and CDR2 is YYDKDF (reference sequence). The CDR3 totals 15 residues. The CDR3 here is CATSRERGFAYEQYF. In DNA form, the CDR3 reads TGTGCCACCAGCAGAGAACGGGGCTTCGCCTACGAGCAGTACTTC.

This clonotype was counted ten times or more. The DNA of the CDR3 is TGTGCCAGCATCCCGGGACAGGGTTGGGACACTGAAGCTTTCTTT. The encoded protein is CASIPGQGWDTEAFF. The chain joins TRBV6-1 to TRBJ1-1, with 9 positions matching TRBD1. This CDR3 is built from 15 residues. Germline CDR1 reads MNHNS; CDR2 reads SASEGT. V was pared by 7 bases and J by 3 bases, with 9 bases of the junction left unmatched.

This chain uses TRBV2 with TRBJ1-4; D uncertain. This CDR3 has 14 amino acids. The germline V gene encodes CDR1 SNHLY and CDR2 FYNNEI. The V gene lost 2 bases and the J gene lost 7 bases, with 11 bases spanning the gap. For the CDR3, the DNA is TGTGCCAGCAGTGAACAGAGGACGGGTGAAAAACTGTTTTTT. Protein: CASSEQRTGEKLFF.

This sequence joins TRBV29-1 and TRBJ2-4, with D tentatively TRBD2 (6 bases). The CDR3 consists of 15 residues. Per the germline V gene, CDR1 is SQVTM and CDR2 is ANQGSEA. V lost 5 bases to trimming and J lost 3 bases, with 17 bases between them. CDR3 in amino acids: CSVTPWRGGKNIQYF. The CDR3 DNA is TGCAGCGTTACCCCCTGGAGGGGTGGCAAAAACATTCAGTACTTC.

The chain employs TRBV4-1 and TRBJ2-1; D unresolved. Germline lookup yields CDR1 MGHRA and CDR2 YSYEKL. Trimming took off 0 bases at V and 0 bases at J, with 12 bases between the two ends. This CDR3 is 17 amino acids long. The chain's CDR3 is CASSQEGSGYSYNEQFF. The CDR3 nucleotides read TGCGCCAGCAGCCAAGAAGGTTCAGGCTACTCCTACAATGAGCAGTTCTTC.

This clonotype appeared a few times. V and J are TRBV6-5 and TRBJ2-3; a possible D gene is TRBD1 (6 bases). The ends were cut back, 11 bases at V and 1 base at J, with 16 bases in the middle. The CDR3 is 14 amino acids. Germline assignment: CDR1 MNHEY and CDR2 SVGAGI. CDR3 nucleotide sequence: TGTGCCGTTCGAGTGGGGGCGGGCACAGATACGCAGTATTTT. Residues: CAVRVGAGTDTQYF.

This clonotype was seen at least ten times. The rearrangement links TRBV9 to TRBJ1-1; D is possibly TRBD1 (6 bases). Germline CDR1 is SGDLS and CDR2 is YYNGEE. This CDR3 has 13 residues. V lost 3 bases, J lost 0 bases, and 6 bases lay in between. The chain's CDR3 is CASSGGLNTEAFF. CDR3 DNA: TGTGCCAGCAGCGGGGGGCTGAACACTGAAGCTTTCTTT.

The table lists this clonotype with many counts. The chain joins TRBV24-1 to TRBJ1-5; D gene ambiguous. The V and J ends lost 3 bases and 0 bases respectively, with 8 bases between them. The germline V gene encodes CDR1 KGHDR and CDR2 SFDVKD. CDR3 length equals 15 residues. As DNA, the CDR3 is TGTGCCACCAGTGATAATCGGGTTAGCAATCAGCCCCAGCATTTT. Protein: CATSDNRVSNQPQHF.

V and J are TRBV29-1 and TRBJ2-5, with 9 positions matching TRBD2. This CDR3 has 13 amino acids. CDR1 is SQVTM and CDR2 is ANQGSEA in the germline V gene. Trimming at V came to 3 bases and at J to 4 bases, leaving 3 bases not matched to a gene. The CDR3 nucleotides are TGCAGCGTTGAGCTAGCGGGGTCAGAGACCCAGTACTTC. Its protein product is CSVELAGSETQYF.

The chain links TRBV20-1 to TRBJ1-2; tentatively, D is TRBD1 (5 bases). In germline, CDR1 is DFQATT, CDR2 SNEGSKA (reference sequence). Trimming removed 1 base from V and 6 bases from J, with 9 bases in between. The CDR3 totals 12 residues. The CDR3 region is CSARAGEHGYTF. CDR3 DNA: TGCAGTGCTAGAGCGGGGGAACATGGCTACACCTTC.

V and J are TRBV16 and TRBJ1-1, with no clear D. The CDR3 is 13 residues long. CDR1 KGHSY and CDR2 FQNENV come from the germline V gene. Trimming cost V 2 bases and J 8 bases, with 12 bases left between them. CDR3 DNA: TGTGCCAGCAGCCAAAATAGAGCAGGAGAAGCTTTCTTT. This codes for CASSQNRAGEAFF.

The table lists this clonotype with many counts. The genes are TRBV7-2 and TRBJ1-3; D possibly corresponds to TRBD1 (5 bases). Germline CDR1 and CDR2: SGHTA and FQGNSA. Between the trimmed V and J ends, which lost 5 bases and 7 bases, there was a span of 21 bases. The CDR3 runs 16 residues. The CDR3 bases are TGTGCCAGCAGCCCCTCCGGGGGGTACAGGTCGAACACCATATATTTT. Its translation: CASSPSGGYRSNTIYF.

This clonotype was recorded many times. The CDR3 loop reads CASSKEASGFWASYEQYF. CDR3 DNA sequence: TGTGCCAGCAGCAAAGAGGCTAGCGGGTTCTGGGCCTCCTACGAGCAGTACTTC. This sequence joins TRBV21-1 and TRBJ2-7; the D call of TRBD2 is as the table states it, not checked on the DNA. TRBV21-1 is given as a pseudogene. The CDR3 extends over 18 amino acids.

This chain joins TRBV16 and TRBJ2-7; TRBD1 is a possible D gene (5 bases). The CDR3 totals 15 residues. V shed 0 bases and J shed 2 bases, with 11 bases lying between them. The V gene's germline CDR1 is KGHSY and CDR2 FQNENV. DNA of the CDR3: TGTGCCAGCAGCCAATCCCTAGGGGCTACCTACGAGCAGTACTTC. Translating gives CASSQSLGATYEQYF.

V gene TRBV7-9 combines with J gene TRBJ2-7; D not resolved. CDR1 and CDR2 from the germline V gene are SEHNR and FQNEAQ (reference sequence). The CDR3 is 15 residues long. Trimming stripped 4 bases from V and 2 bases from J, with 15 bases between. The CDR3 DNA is TGTGCCAGCAGCTATTCACGCAGGTCACCCTACGAGCAGTACTTC. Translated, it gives CASSYSRRSPYEQYF. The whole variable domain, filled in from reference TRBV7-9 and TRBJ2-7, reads DTGVSQNPRHKITKRGQNVTFRCDPISEHNRLYWYRQTLGQGPEFLTYFQNEAQLEKSRLLSDRFSAERPKGSFSTLEIQRTEQGDSAMYLCASSYSRRSPYEQYFGPGTRLTVT.

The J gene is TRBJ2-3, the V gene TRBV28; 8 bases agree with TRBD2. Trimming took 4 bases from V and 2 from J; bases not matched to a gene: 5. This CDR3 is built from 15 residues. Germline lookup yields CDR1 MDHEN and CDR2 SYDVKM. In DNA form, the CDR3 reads TGTGCCAGCAGTTCCCCGGGGGGGCTCACAGATACGCAGTATTTT. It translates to CASSSPGGLTDTQYF.

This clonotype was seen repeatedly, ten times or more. The CDR3 DNA follows: TGTGCCAGCAGTGCTCCAACGCGGGTAAAGACAGGGAGGCTTGGAAACACCATATATTTT. It encodes CASSAPTRVKTGRLGNTIYF. The V and J genes are TRBV2 and TRBJ1-3, with 7 bases identical to TRBD1. V shed 4 bases, J shed 3 bases, and the junction held 21 bases outside the gene matches. Per germline, CDR1 SNHLY and CDR2 FYNNEI. This CDR3 spans 20 amino acids.

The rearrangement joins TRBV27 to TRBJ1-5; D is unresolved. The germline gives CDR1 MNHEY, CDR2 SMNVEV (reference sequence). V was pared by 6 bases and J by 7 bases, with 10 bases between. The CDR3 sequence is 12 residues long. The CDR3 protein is CASSISEQPQHF. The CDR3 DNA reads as TGTGCCAGCAGCATAAGCGAACAGCCCCAGCATTTT.

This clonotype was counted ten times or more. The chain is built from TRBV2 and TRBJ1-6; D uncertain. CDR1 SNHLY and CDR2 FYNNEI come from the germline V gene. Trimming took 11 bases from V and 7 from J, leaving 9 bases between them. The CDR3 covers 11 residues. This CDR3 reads CAVDGNSPLHF. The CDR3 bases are TGTGCCGTGGACGGAAATTCACCCCTCCACTTT.

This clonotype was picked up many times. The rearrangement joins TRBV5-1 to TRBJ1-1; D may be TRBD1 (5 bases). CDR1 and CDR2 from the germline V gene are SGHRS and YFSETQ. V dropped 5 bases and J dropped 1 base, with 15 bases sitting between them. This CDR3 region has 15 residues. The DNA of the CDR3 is TGCGCCAGCAGATCCCTCCCAGGGCCGAACACTGAAGCTTTCTTT. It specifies CASRSLPGPNTEAFF. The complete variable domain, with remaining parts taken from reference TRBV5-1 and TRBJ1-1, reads KAGVTQTPRYLIKTRGQQVTLSCSPISGHRSVSWYQQTPGQGLQFLFEYFSETQRNKGNFPGRFSGRQFSNSRSEMNVSTLELGDSALYLCASRSLPGPNTEAFFGQGTRLTVV.

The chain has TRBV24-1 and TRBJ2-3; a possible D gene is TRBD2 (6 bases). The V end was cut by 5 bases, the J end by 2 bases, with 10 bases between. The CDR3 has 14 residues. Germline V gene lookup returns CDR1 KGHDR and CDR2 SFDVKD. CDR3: CATSVGGDTDTQYF. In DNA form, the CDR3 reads TGTGCCACCAGTGTCGGGGGAGACACAGATACGCAGTATTTT.

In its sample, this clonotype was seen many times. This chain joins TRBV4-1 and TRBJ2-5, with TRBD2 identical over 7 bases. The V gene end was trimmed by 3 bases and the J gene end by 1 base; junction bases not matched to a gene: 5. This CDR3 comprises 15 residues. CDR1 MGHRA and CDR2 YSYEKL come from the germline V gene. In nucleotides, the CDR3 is TGCGCCAGCAGCCAGATGGGGGGGTCCCAAGAGACCCAGTACTTC. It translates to CASSQMGGSQETQYF.

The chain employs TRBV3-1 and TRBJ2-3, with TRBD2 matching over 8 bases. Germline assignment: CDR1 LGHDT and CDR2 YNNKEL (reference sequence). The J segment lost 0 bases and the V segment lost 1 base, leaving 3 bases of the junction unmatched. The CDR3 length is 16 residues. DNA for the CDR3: TGTGCCAGCAGCCAAGCCGCTAGCGGGAGCACAGATACGCAGTATTTT. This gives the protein CASSQAASGSTDTQYF.